This T cell receptor (beta chain) was sequenced during a study of identical twins. Whole-study findings and limits: Weaker excess twin sharing was observed in beta out-of-frame sequences.

TCRdb used MiXCR to reprocess the 5' RACE reads, holding one entry per CDR3 protein. The sample lists 200,000 to 250,000 distinct CDR3 sequences; more than 9.5% were seen once. CDR1 is SQVTM, CDR2 ANQGSEA, per germline. CDR3 length: 12 amino acids. This clonotype came up many times. Antigen unknown. The sample was also reused in another study, on yellow fever vaccine responses in identical twins.

The chain recombines TRBV29-1 with TRBJ1-1; D is perhaps TRBD1 (6 bases). What was sequenced was memory (CD45RO+) T cells sorted from blood. The sequence derives from a young woman in good health. The CDR3 sequence: CGAGAQNTEAFF. CDR3 DNA sequence: TGCGGAGCAGGGGCGCAGAACACTGAAGCTTTCTTT.